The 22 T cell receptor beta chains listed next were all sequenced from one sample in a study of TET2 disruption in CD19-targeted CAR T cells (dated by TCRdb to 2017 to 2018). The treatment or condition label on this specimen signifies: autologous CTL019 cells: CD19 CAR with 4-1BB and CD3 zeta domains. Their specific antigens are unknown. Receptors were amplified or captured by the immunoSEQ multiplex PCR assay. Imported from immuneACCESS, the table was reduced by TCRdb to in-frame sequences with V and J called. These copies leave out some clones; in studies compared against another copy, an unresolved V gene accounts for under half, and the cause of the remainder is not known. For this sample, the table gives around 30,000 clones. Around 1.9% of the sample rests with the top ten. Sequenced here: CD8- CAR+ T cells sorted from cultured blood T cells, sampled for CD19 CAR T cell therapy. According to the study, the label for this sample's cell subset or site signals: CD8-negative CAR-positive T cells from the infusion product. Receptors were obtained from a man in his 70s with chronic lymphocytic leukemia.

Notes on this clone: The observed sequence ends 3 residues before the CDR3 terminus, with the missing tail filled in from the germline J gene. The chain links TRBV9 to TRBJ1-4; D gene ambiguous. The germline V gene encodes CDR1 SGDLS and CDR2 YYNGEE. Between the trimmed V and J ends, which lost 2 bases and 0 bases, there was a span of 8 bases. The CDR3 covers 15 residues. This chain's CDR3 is CASSVGFSTNEKLFF. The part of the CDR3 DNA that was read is TGTGCCAGCAGCGTCGGGTTCTCAACTAATGAAAAA.

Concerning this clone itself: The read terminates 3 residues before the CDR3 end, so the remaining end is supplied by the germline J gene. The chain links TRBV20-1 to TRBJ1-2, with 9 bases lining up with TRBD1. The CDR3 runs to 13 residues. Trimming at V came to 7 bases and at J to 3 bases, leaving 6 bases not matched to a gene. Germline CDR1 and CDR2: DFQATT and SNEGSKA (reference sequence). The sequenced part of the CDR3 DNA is TGCAGTGTTACACAGGGGGCTGACTATGGC. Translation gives CSVTQGADYG. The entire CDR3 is CSVTQGADYGYTF.

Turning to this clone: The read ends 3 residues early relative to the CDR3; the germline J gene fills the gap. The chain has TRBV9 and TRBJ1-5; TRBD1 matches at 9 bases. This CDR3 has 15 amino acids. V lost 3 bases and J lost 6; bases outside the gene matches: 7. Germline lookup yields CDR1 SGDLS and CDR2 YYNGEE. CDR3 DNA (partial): TGTGCCAGCAGCGCCGCCGGGACAGGGACTCAGCCC. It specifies CASSAAGTGTQP. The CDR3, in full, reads CASSAAGTGTQPQHF.

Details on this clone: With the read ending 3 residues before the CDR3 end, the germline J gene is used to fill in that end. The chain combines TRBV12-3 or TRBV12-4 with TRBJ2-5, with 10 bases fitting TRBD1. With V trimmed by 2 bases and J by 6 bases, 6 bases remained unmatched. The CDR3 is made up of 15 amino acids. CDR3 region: CASSLMGQGIQTQYF. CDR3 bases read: TGTGCCAGCAGTTTAATGGGACAGGGGATACAGACC.

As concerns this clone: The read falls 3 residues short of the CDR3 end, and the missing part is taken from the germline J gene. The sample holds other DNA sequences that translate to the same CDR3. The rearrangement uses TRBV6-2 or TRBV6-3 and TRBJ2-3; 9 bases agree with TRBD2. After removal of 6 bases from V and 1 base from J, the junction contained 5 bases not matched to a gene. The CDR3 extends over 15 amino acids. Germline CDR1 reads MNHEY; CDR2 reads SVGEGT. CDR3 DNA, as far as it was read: TGTGCCAGCAGAGCTAGCGGGGCCCGCACAGATACG. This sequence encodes CASRASGARTDT. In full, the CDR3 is CASRASGARTDTQYF.

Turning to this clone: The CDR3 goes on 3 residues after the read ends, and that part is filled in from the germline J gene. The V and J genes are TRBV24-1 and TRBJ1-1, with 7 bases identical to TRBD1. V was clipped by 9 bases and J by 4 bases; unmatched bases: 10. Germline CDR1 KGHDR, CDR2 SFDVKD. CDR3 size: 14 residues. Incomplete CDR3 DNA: TGTGCCACCCAGACAGGGTTCGGGTTCACTGAA. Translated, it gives CATQTGFGFTE. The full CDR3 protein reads CATQTGFGFTEAFF.

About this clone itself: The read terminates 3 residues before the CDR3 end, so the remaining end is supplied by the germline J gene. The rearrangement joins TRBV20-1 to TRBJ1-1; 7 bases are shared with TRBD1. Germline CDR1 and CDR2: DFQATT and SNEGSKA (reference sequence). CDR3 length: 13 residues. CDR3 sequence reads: CSARAKWDSEAFF. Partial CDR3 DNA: TGCAGTGCTAGAGCCAAGTGGGACAGCGAA.

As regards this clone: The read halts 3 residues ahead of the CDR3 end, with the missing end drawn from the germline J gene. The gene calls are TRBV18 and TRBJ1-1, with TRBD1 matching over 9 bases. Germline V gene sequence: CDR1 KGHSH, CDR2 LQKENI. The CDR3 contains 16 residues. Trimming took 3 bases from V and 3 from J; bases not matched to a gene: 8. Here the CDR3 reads CASSPAGQGMDTEAFF. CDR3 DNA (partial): TGTGCCAGCTCACCCGCGGGACAGGGTATGGACACTGAA.

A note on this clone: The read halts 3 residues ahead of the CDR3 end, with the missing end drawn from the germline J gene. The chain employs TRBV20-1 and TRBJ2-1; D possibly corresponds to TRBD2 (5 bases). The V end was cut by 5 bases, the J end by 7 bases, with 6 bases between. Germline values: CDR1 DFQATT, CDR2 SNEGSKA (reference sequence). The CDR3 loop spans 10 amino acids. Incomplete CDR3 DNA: TGCAGTGCTGGCGGGAATGAG. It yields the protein CSAGGNE. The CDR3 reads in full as CSAGGNEQFF.

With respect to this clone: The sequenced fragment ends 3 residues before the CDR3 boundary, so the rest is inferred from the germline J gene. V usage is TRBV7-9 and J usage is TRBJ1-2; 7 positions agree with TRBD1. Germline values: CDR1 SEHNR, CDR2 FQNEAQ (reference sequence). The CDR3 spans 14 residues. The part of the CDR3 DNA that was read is TGTGCCAGCAGCTTAGGAGGGGGCACAGATACC. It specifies CASSLGGGTDT. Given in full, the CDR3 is CASSLGGGTDTYTF.

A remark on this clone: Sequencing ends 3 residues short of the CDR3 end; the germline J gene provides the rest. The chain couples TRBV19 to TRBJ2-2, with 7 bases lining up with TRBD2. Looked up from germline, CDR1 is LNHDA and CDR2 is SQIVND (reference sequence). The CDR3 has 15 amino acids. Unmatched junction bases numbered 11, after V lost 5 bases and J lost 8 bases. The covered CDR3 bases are TGTGCCAGTAGTTCGTTGGGAGGGGTGGCGGGGGAG. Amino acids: CASSSLGGVAGE. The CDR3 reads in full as CASSSLGGVAGELFF.

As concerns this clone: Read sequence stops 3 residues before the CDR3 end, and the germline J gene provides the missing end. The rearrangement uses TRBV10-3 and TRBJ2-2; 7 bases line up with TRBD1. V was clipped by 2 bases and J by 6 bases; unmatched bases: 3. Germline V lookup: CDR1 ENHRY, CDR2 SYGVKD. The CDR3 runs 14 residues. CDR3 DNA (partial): TGTGCCATCAGTGAGCGACAGGGCCCCGGGGAG. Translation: CAISERQGPGE. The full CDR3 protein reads CAISERQGPGELFF.

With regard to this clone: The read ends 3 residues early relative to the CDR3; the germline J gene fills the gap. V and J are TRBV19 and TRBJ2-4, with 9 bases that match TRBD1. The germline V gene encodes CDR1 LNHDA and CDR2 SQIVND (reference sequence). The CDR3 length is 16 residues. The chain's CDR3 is CASISPAPDRGYGQYF. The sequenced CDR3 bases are TGTGCCAGTATCTCCCCGGCCCCGGACAGGGGTTATGGT.

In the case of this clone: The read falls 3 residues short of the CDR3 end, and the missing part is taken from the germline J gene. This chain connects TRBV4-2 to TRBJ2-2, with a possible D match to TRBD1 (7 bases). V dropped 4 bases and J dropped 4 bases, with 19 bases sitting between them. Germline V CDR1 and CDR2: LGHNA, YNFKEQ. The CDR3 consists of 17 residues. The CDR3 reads CASSPTVRDSSTGELFF. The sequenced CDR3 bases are TGTGCCAGCAGCCCCACCGTGCGGGACAGCTCCACCGGGGAG.

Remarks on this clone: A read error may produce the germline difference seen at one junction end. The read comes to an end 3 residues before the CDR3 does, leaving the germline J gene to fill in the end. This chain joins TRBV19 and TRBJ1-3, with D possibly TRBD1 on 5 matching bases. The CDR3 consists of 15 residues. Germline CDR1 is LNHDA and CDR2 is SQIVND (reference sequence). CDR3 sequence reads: CASSISWGSGNTIYF. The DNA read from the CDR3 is TGTGCCAGTAGTATCAGCTGGGGCTCTGGAAACACT.

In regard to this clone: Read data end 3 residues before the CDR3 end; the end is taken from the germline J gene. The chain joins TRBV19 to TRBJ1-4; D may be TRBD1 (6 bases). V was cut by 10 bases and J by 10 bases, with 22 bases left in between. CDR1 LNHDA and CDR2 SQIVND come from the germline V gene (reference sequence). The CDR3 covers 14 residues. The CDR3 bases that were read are TGTGCCACCTCAGAGGACAGCCTCTATGGAAAA. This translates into CATSEDSLYGK. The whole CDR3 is CATSEDSLYGKLFF.

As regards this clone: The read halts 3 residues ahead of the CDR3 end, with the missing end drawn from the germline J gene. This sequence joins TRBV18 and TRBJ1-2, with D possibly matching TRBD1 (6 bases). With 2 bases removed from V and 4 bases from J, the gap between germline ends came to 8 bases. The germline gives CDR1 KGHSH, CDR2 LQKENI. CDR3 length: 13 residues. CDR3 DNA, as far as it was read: TGTGCCAGCTCACCAGACAGGAGCTATGGC. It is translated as CASSPDRSYG. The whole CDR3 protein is CASSPDRSYGYTF.

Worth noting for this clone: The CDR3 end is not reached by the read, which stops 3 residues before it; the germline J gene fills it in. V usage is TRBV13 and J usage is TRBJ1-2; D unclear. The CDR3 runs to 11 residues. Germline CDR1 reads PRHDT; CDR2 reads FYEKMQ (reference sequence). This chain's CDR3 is CASSLGIDYTF. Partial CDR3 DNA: TGTGCCAGCAGCTTGGGCATTGAC. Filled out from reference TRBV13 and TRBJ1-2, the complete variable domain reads AAGVIQSPRHLIKEKRETATLKCYPIPRHDTVYWYQQGPGQDPQFLISFYEKMQSDKGSIPDRFSAQQFSDYHSELNMSSLELGDSALYFCASSLGIDYTFGSGTRLTVV.

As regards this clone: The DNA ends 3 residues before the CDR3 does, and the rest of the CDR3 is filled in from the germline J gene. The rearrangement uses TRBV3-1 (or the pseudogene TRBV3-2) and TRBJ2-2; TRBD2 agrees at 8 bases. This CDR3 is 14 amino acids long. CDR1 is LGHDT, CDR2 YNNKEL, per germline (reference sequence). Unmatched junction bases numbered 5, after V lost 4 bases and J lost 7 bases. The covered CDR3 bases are TGTGCCAGCAGCCCTGGACTAGCCGGCGGGGAG. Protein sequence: CASSPGLAGGE. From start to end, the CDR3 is CASSPGLAGGELFF.

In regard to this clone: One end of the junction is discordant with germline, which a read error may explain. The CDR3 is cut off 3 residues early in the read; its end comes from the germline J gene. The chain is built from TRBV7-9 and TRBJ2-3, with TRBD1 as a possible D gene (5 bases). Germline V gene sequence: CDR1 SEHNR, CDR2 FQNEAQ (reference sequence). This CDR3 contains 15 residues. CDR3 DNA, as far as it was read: TGTTCCAGCATCCAAGGGGCAGGGCCCCAAGAGACG. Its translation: CSSIQGAGPQET. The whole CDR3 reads CSSIQGAGPQETQYF.

CDR3 DNA (partial): TGTGCCAGCAGTGCCTCTCGCACAAGGGGGACCTACGAG. Protein product: CASSASRTRGTYE. The full-length CDR3 reads as CASSASRTRGTYEQYF. This rearrangement joins TRBV25-1 to TRBJ2-7; D is perhaps TRBD1 (6 bases). With the read ending 3 residues before the CDR3 end, the germline J gene is used to fill in that end. The CDR3 spans 16 residues. Germline V CDR1 and CDR2: MGHDK, SYGVNS. The germline V and J ends were trimmed by 4 bases and 2 bases, with 18 bases remaining between them.

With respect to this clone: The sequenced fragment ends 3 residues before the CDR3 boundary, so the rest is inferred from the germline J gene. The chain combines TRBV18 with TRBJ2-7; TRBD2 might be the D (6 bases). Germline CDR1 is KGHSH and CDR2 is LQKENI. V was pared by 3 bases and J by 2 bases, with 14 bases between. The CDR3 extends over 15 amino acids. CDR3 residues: CASSPLLADPYEQYF. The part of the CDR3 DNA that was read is TGTGCCAGCTCACCTCTATTAGCGGACCCCTACGAG. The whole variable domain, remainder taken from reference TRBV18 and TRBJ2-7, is NAGVMQNPRHLVRRRGQEARLRCSPMKGHSHVYWYRQLPEEGLKFMVYLQKENIIDESGMPKERFSAEFPKEGPSILRIQQVVRGDSAAYFCASSPLLADPYEQYFGPGTRLTVT.